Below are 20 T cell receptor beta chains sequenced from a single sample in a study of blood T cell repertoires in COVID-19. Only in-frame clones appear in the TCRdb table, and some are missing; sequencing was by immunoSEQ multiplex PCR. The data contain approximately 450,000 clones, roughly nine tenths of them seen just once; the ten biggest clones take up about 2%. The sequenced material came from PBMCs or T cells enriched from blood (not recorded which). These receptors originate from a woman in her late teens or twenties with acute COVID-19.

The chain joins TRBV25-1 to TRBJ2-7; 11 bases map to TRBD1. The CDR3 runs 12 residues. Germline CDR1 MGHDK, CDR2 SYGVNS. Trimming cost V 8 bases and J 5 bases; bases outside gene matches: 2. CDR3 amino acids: CASRDRGDEQYF. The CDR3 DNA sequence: TGTGCCAGCCGGGACAGGGGGGACGAGCAGTACTTC.

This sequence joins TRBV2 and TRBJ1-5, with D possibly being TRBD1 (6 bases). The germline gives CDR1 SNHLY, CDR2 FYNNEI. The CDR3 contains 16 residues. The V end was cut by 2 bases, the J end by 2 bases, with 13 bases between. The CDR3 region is CASSELRGAGNQPQHF. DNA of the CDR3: TGTGCCAGCAGTGAATTACGGGGGGCCGGCAATCAGCCCCAGCATTTT. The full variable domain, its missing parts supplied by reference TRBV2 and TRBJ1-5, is EPEVTQTPSHQVTQMGQEVILRCVPISNHLYFYWYRQILGQKVEFLVSFYNNEISEKSEIFDDQFSVERPDGSNFTLKIRSTKLEDSAMYFCASSELRGAGNQPQHFGDGTRLSIL.

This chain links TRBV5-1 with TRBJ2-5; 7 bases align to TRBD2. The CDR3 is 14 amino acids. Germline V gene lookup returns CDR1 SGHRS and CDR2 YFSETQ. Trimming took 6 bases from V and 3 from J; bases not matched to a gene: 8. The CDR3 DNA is TGCGCCAGCAAGGAGCGGGGACCCAAAGAGACCCAGTACTTC. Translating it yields CASKERGPKETQYF.

CDR3 in amino acids: CASSFLGNQPQHF. The DNA for the CDR3 is TGTGCCAGCAGCTTCCTCGGCAATCAGCCCCAGCATTTT. V gene TRBV5-6 combines with J gene TRBJ1-5, with unresolved D. The CDR3 covers 13 residues. Germline V lookup: CDR1 SGHDT, CDR2 YYEEEE. V lost 2 bases, J lost 2 bases, and 5 bases lay in between.

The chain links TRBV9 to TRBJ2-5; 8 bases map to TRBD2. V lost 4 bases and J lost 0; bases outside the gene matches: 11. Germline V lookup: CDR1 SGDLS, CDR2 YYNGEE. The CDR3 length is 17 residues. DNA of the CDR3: TGTGCCAGCAGCCCAACGGGGATAGCGGGGTACCAAGAGACCCAGTACTTC. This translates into CASSPTGIAGYQETQYF.

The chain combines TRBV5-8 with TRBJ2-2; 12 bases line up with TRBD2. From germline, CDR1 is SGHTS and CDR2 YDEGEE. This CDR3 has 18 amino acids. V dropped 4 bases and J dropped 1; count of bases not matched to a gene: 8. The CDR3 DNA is TGTGCCAGCAGCCGATCACTAGCGGGAGGACGGAACACCGGGGAGCTGTTTTTT. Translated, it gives CASSRSLAGGRNTGELFF.

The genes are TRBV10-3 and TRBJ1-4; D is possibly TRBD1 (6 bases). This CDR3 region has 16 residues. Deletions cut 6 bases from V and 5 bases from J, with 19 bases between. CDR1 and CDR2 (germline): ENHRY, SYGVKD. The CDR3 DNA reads TGTGCCATCAGCGAATCCAGGGGCGGCCCGAATGAAAAACTGTTTTTT. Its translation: CAISESRGGPNEKLFF.

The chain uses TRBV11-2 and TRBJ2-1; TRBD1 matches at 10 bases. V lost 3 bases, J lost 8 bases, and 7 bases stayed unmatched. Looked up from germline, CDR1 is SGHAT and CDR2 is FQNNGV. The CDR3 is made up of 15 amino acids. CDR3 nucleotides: TGTGCCAGCAGCTTTTTAGACAGGGGGCACTATGAGCAGTTCTTC. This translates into CASSFLDRGHYEQFF.

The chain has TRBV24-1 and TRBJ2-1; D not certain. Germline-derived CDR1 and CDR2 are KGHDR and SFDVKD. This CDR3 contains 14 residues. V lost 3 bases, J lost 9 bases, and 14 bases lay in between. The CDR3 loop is CATSDSTRSTEQFF. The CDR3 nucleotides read TGTGCCACCAGTGATAGTACTCGTTCCACTGAGCAGTTCTTC.

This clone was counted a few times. The CDR3 reads CASSSTGARNQPQHF. CDR3 DNA: TGTGCCAGCAGCTCGACAGGGGCGCGCAATCAGCCCCAGCATTTT. The chain uses TRBV9 and TRBJ1-5; 8 bases fit TRBD1. The V gene's germline CDR1 is SGDLS and CDR2 YYNGEE. V lost 4 bases to trimming and J lost 2 bases; unmatched junction nucleotides: 5. CDR3 length: 15 residues.

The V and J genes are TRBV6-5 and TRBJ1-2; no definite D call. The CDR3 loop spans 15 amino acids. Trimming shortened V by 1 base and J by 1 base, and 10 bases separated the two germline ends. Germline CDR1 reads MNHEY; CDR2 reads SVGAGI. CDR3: CASSYLGSYNYGYTF. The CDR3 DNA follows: TGTGCCAGCAGTTACTTGGGGAGCTATAACTATGGCTACACCTTC.

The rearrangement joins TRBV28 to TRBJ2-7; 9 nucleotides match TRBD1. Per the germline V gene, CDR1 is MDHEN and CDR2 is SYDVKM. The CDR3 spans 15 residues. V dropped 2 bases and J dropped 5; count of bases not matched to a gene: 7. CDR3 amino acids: CASSLEGTGFHEQYF. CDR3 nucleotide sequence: TGTGCCAGCAGTTTAGAGGGGACAGGGTTTCACGAGCAGTACTTC. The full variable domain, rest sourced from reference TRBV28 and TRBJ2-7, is DVKVTQSSRYLVKRTGEKVFLECVQDMDHENMFWYRQDPGLGLRLIYFSYDVKMKEKGDIPEGYSVSREKKERFSLILESASTNQTSMYLCASSLEGTGFHEQYFGPGTRLTVT.

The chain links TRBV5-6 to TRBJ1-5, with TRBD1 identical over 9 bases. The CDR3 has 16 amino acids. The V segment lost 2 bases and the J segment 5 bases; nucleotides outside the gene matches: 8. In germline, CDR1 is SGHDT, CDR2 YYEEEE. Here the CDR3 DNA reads TGTGCCAGCAGCTTTGGCGGGACAGGGCCTTATCAGCCCCAGCATTTT. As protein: CASSFGGTGPYQPQHF. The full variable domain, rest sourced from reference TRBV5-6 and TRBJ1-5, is DAGVTQSPTHLIKTRGQQVTLRCSPKSGHDTVSWYQQALGQGPQFIFQYYEEEERQRGNFPDRFSGHQFPNYSSELNVNALLLGDSALYLCASSFGGTGPYQPQHFGDGTRLSIL.

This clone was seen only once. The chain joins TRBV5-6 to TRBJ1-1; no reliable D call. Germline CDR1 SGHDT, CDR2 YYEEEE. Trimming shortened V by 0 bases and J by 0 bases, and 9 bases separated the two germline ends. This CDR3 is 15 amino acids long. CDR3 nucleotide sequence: TGTGCCAGCAGCTTGGGGTCTACAGTGAACACTGAAGCTTTCTTT. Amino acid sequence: CASSLGSTVNTEAFF.

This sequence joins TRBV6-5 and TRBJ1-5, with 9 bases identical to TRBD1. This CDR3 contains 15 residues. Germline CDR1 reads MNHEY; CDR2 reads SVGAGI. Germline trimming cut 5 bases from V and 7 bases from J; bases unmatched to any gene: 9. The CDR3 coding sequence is TGTGCCAGCAGTCATGGACAGGGGTTAGGGCAGCCCCAGCATTTT. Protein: CASSHGQGLGQPQHF.

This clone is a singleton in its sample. CDR3 in DNA: TGTGCCAGTAGTATCCTTCGGGATCGCCTCAACTATGGCTACACCTTC. Translation: CASSILRDRLNYGYTF. The V gene is TRBV19, the J gene TRBJ1-2; D gene uncertain. The CDR3 extends over 16 amino acids. Germline V lookup: CDR1 LNHDA, CDR2 SQIVND (reference sequence). The V gene lost 3 bases and the J gene lost 2 bases, with 16 bases spanning the gap.

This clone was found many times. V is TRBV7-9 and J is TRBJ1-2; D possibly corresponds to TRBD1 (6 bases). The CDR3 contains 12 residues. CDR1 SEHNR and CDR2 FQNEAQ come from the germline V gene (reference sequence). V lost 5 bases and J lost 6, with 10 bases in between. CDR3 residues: CASSPQGNGYTF. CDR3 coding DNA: TGTGCCAGCAGCCCTCAGGGGAATGGCTACACCTTC.

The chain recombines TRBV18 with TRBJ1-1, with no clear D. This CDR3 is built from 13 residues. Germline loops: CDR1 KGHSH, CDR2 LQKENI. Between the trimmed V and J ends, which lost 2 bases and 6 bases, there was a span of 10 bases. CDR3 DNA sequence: TGTGCCAGCTCACCAGGTGTTAGCGCTGAAGCTTTCTTT. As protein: CASSPGVSAEAFF.

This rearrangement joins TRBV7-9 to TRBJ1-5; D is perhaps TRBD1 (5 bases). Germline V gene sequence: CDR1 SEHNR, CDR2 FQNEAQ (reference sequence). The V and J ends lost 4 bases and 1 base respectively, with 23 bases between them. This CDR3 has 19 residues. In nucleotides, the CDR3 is TGTGCCAGCAGCTCCTCCACAGTAGGGCGGGGGTTAAGCAATCAGCCCCAGCATTTT. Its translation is CASSSSTVGRGLSNQPQHF.

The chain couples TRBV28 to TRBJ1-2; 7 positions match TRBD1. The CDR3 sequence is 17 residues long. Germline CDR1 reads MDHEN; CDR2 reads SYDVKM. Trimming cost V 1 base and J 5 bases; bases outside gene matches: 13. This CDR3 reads CASSLSATGHREYGYTF. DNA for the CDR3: TGTGCCAGCAGTTTATCCGCGACAGGGCACCGGGAATATGGCTACACCTTC.